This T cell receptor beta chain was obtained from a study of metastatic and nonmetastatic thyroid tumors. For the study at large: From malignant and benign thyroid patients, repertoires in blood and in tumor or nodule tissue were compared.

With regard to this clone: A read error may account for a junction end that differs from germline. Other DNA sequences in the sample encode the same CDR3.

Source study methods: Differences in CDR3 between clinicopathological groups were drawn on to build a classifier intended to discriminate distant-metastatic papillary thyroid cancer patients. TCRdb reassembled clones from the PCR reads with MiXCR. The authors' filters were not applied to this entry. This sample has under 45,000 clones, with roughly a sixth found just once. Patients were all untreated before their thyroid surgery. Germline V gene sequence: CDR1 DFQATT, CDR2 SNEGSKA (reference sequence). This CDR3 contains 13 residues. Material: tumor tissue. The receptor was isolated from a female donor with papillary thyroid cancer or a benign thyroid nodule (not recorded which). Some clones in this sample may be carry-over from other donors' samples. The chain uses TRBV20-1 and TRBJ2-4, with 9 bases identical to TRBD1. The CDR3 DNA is TGCAGTGCTAGAGGGGACAGGGAAAACATTCAATACTTC. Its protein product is CSARGDRENIQYF.